The 30 T cell receptor beta chains given below trace back to one sample, sequenced in a study of identical twins. TCRdb fed the 5' RACE reads into MiXCR, producing one record per CDR3 protein. The table has roughly 570,000 distinct CDR3 sequences, just under 10% seen once. Separately, the same data were catalogued under a study of yellow fever vaccine responses in identical twins.

The sample comprised PBMCs. The receptors were gathered from a woman between 18 and 29 years old in good health.

The chain links TRBV6-1 to TRBJ2-3; 12 bases match TRBD2. The V segment lost 9 bases and the J segment 6 bases; nucleotides outside the gene matches: 16. The CDR3 loop spans 17 amino acids. Per germline, CDR1 MNHNS and CDR2 SASEGT. The CDR3 DNA is TGTGCCAGTTCCACCGGGCTAGCGGGGGGGGCGGTGGATACGCAGTATTTT. Translated, it gives CASSTGLAGGAVDTQYF.

The J gene is TRBJ2-2, the V gene TRBV12-3 or TRBV12-4; TRBD1 aligns across 7 bases. V trimming: 6 bases; J trimming: 3 bases; junction bases outside the gene matches: 7. The CDR3 totals 15 residues. CDR3 sequence reads: CASRATGIDTGELFF. In DNA, the CDR3 is TGTGCCAGCAGGGCGACAGGGATCGACACCGGGGAGCTGTTTTTT.

This clonotype was counted only a few times. The chain recombines TRBV10-2 with TRBJ2-1; D not certain. The CDR3 is 14 amino acids. Germline loops: CDR1 WSHSY, CDR2 SAAADI. Trimming pared 6 bases from V and 0 bases from J, leaving 9 bases between. The CDR3 loop is CASRSLPSYNEQFF. Written as DNA, the CDR3 is TGCGCCAGCAGGTCACTACCCTCCTACAATGAGCAGTTCTTC.

This clonotype was detected ten times or more. CDR3 protein: CSVFFTGETQYF. In nucleotides, the CDR3 is TGCAGCGTTTTTTTTACGGGAGAGACCCAGTACTTC. V and J are TRBV29-1 and TRBJ2-5, with D uncertain. CDR1 is SQVTM, CDR2 ANQGSEA, per germline. This CDR3 spans 12 amino acids. V shed 5 bases and J shed 4 bases, with 11 bases lying between them.

The sample holds many counts of this clonotype. The genes are TRBV5-1 and TRBJ1-2; unclear D gene. Trimming took 1 base from V and 2 from J, leaving 6 bases between them. The germline V gene has CDR1 SGHRS and CDR2 YFSETQ. This CDR3 region has 13 residues. For the CDR3, the DNA is TGCGCCAGCAGCTTGCAACAGAACTATGGCTACACCTTC. This sequence encodes CASSLQQNYGYTF.

As regards this clonotype: A much larger clone sits a single nucleotide away, making a read error possible. This sequence joins TRBV21-1 and TRBJ2-2; the table's D call, TRBD1, has no DNA check behind it. TRBV21-1 is designated a pseudogene. This CDR3 spans 16 amino acids. This CDR3 is CANSKYGTGNTGELFF. CDR3 DNA: TGTGCCAACAGCAAATACGGGACAGGGAACACCGGGGAGCTGTTTTTT.

This clonotype has more than one count but fewer than ten. V and J are TRBV29-1 and TRBJ1-1; D perhaps matches TRBD1 (6 bases). Per the germline V gene, CDR1 is SQVTM and CDR2 is ANQGSEA. V lost 4 bases and J 4 bases, leaving 16 bases between the germline ends. CDR3 length: 14 amino acids. The CDR3 spells CSVAPLGGATEAFF. The DNA of the CDR3 is TGCAGCGTTGCCCCCCTTGGGGGGGCCACTGAAGCTTTCTTT.

The gene calls are TRBV15 and TRBJ2-1; the match to TRBD2 covers 9 bases. Germline values: CDR1 LNHNV, CDR2 YYDKDF (reference sequence). The CDR3 extends over 16 amino acids. V lost 0 bases and J lost 8; bases outside the gene matches: 8. This CDR3 is CATSREASGVMDEQFF. Written as DNA, the CDR3 is TGTGCCACCAGCAGAGAAGCTAGCGGGGTTATGGATGAGCAGTTCTTC.

At least ten counts were recorded for this clonotype. The V and J genes are TRBV20-1 and TRBJ2-3; 8 nucleotides agree with TRBD2. This CDR3 has 17 amino acids. In germline, CDR1 is DFQATT, CDR2 SNEGSKA (reference sequence). V lost 3 bases and J lost 0; bases outside the gene matches: 11. CDR3 loop: CSARDGLAQSSTDTQYF. The CDR3 nucleotides are TGCAGTGCTAGGGACGGACTAGCCCAATCTAGCACAGATACGCAGTATTTT.

Ten or more counts support this clonotype. V and J are TRBV7-9 and TRBJ2-1, with D unresolved. V gave up 0 bases and J gave up 4 bases, with 7 bases separating them. CDR1 and CDR2 (germline): SEHNR, FQNEAQ (reference sequence). This CDR3 contains 14 residues. The CDR3 DNA reads as TGTGCCAGCAGCTTAGCTCGGCAATACAATGAGCAGTTCTTC. Protein product: CASSLARQYNEQFF.

This clonotype was recorded a few times. The V gene is TRBV12-3 or TRBV12-4, the J gene TRBJ1-1, with D hard to call. CDR3 length equals 14 residues. With 3 bases removed from V and 1 base from J, the gap between germline ends came to 9 bases. As DNA, the CDR3 is TGTGCCAGCAGTTTTAGAGGGAGGAACACTGAAGCTTTCTTT. Its protein product is CASSFRGRNTEAFF.

This clonotype was seen many times. The J gene is TRBJ2-1, the V gene TRBV6-2 or TRBV6-3, with D perhaps matching TRBD2 (6 bases). This CDR3 contains 15 residues. Germline-derived CDR1 and CDR2 are MNHEY and SVGEGT. V dropped 5 bases and J dropped 0 bases, with 11 bases sitting between them. Here the CDR3 reads CASSIFGSSYNEQFF. The DNA for the CDR3 is TGTGCCAGCAGTATTTTCGGGAGCTCCTACAATGAGCAGTTCTTC.

This chain links TRBV28 with TRBJ2-7, with 12 bases matching TRBD2. V lost 8 bases, J lost 6 bases, and 14 bases stayed unmatched. The length of the CDR3 is 16 residues. CDR1 is MDHEN, CDR2 SYDVKM, per germline. In nucleotides, the CDR3 is TGTGCCAGCTCCTTCGCTAGCGGGGGGGCCTTCAGCGAGCAGTACTTC. The encoded protein is CASSFASGGAFSEQYF.

This sequence joins TRBV7-9 and TRBJ2-2; possibly TRBD1 for D (6 bases). CDR1 is SEHNR and CDR2 is FQNEAQ in the germline V gene (reference sequence). Trimming shortened V by 5 bases and J by 6 bases, and 19 bases separated the two germline ends. The CDR3 extends over 16 amino acids. In DNA form, the CDR3 reads TGTGCCAGCAGCCCGACGTCGATGGACAGTGCCGGGGAGCTGTTTTTT. This translates into CASSPTSMDSAGELFF.

This clonotype came up a few times. This chain joins TRBV19 and TRBJ2-2, with D hard to call. Per germline, CDR1 LNHDA and CDR2 SQIVND (reference sequence). The CDR3 has 17 residues. Trimming took off 1 base at V and 1 base at J, with 13 bases between the two ends. The CDR3, as DNA: TGTGCCAGTAGTATAGTGGCTGGGAAAAAGAACACCGGGGAGCTGTTTTTT. Protein: CASSIVAGKKNTGELFF.

The V gene is TRBV14, the J gene TRBJ2-2; the D gene is possibly TRBD2 (5 bases). Germline lookup yields CDR1 SGHDN and CDR2 FVKESK. V shed 4 bases and J shed 2 bases, with 11 bases lying between them. The CDR3 contains 15 residues. The CDR3, as DNA: TGTGCCAGCAGCCCGGACTGGCTCAACACCGGGGAGCTGTTTTTT. Translating it yields CASSPDWLNTGELFF.

This chain uses TRBV15 with TRBJ2-5; unclear D gene. Looked up from germline, CDR1 is LNHNV and CDR2 is YYDKDF (reference sequence). The CDR3 sequence is 15 residues long. V shed 1 base and J shed 7 bases, with 16 bases lying between them. The CDR3 DNA reads as TGTGCCACCAGCAGAGGGCAATTAGGCCCGGGGACCCAGTACTTC. It translates to CATSRGQLGPGTQYF.

This clonotype was picked up a small number of times. The chain links TRBV29-1 to TRBJ2-5; 9 bases align to TRBD1. The CDR3 is 14 amino acids. Losses at the gene ends were 6 bases for V and 3 bases for J; bases not matched to a gene: 8. The germline CDR1 and CDR2 sequences are SQVTM and ANQGSEA. The chain's CDR3 is CSVRMGTGKETQYF. The CDR3 DNA reads TGCAGCGTCCGTATGGGGACAGGGAAAGAGACCCAGTACTTC.

The V and J genes are TRBV30 and TRBJ2-7; 7 nucleotides align to TRBD1. CDR1 is GTSNPN, CDR2 SVGIG, per germline (reference sequence). J was trimmed by 3 bases and V by 5 bases; bases with no gene match: 7. CDR3 length: 13 residues. For the CDR3, the DNA is TGTGCCTGGGACCAGACAGGGTTCTACGAGCAGTACTTC. Amino acid sequence: CAWDQTGFYEQYF. The variable domain in full, completed from reference TRBV30 and TRBJ2-7, reads SQTIHQWPATLVQPVGSPLSLECTVEGTSNPNLYWYRQAAGRGLQLLFYSVGIGQISSEVPQNLSASRPQDRQFILSSKKLLLSDSGFYLCAWDQTGFYEQYFGPGTRLTVT.

The table lists this clonotype with many counts. The chain links TRBV12-3 or TRBV12-4 to TRBJ2-4; 7 bases fit TRBD1. This CDR3 is built from 15 residues. Trimming at V came to 0 bases and at J to 6 bases, leaving 5 bases not matched to a gene. The CDR3 reads CASSLAGGRSNIQYF. The CDR3 coding sequence is TGTGCCAGCAGTTTAGCAGGGGGCAGGTCAAACATTCAGTACTTC.

This rearrangement joins TRBV13 to TRBJ1-2; unclear D gene. V was trimmed by 0 bases and J by 5 bases, leaving 19 bases between them. The CDR3 is 17 residues long. Germline V gene data show CDR1 as PRHDT and CDR2 as FYEKMQ (reference sequence). CDR3 in DNA: TGTGCCAGCAGCTTAGGGCCGTCCCAGCAACCGCGGTATGGCTACACCTTC. Protein: CASSLGPSQQPRYGYTF.

The V call is TRBV7-9, the J call TRBJ2-4; TRBD1 or TRBD2 may be the D gene (5 bases each). The CDR3 spans 15 residues. In germline, CDR1 is SEHNR, CDR2 FQNEAQ (reference sequence). V lost 5 bases and J lost 0, with 11 bases in between. CDR3 sequence (DNA): TGTGCCAGCAGCGCCCTCGGGACAGCCAAAAACATTCAGTACTTC. This gives the protein CASSALGTAKNIQYF.

The genes are TRBV5-1 and TRBJ1-2, with 8 bases identical to TRBD1. Unmatched junction bases numbered 17, after V lost 2 bases and J lost 8 bases. The CDR3 is 17 amino acids. Germline values: CDR1 SGHRS, CDR2 YFSETQ. CDR3 amino acids: CASSLRQGSFPPGGYTF. DNA of the CDR3: TGCGCCAGCAGCTTACGACAGGGGTCTTTTCCCCCTGGCGGCTACACCTTC.

The chain uses TRBV11-3 and TRBJ2-1, with no clear D. Looked up from germline, CDR1 is SGHNT and CDR2 is YENEEA. The CDR3 runs 14 residues. The V gene lost 1 base and the J gene lost 7 bases, with 11 bases spanning the gap. CDR3 protein: CASSLGSMGNEQFF. CDR3 nucleotides: TGTGCCAGCAGCTTAGGGAGTATGGGTAATGAGCAGTTCTTC.

This clonotype was picked up many times. The rearrangement uses TRBV11-2 and TRBJ2-3; 8 bases match TRBD2. The CDR3 consists of 16 residues. Germline V gene sequence: CDR1 SGHAT, CDR2 FQNNGV. Trimming took 5 bases from V and 2 from J; bases not matched to a gene: 9. The CDR3 nucleotides are TGTGCCAGCAGCAGACTAGGACTAGCTGTCACAGATACGCAGTATTTT. This encodes CASSRLGLAVTDTQYF.

This clonotype was counted between two and nine times. The V call is TRBV6-2 or TRBV6-3, the J call TRBJ2-1; 10 positions agree with TRBD1. This CDR3 has 16 residues. Looked up from germline, CDR1 is MNHEY and CDR2 is SVGEGT. V was clipped by 7 bases and J by 5 bases; unmatched bases: 11. CDR3 region: CASTDTRDRGHNEQFF. CDR3 bases: TGTGCCAGCACTGATACCCGGGACAGGGGCCACAATGAGCAGTTCTTC.

This clonotype has more than one count but fewer than ten. The CDR3 reads CASSLGTSLAKNIQYF. The CDR3 DNA sequence: TGTGCCAGCAGCCTGGGGACTAGCCTAGCCAAAAACATTCAGTACTTC. The gene calls are TRBV12-3 or TRBV12-4 and TRBJ2-4; 9 bases match TRBD2. With V trimmed by 6 bases and J by 0 bases, 6 bases remained unmatched. The CDR3 contains 16 residues.

This clonotype has ten or more counts. This chain connects TRBV7-2 to TRBJ1-2; 7 bases are a match to TRBD1. The CDR3 is 14 residues long. Germline CDR1 reads SGHTA; CDR2 reads FQGNSA. V lost 3 bases to trimming and J lost 5 bases; unmatched junction nucleotides: 6. The CDR3 DNA reads TGTGCCAGCAGCTTTTGGTCAGGGGGATATGGCTACACCTTC. This codes for CASSFWSGGYGYTF.

This clonotype was observed a few times. The rearrangement links TRBV4-1 to TRBJ2-7, with 11 bases matching TRBD1. CDR1 is MGHRA and CDR2 is YSYEKL in the germline V gene. J was trimmed by 7 bases and V by 0 bases; bases with no gene match: 5. There are 15 residues in the CDR3. The chain's CDR3 is CASSQEGQGAKEQYF. CDR3 coding DNA: TGCGCCAGCAGCCAAGAAGGACAGGGGGCAAAGGAGCAGTACTTC.

This clonotype was seen at least ten times. The CDR3 region is CASGASGNYEQYF. CDR3 sequence (DNA): TGTGCCAGCGGTGCTAGCGGAAACTACGAGCAGTACTTC. The rearrangement links TRBV12-3 or TRBV12-4 to TRBJ2-7; 7 bases match TRBD2. Losses at the gene ends were 8 bases for V and 3 bases for J; bases not matched to a gene: 7. This CDR3 is built from 13 residues.